What follows are 13 T cell receptor beta chains derived from one specimen sequenced in a study of blood T cell repertoires in COVID-19. Using immunoSEQ multiplex PCR, the repertoire was profiled, and TCRdb retains in-frame clones only, with some absent. The top ten clones hold over 0.7% of a sample with around 400,000 clones, 90% to 95% of them seen once. Material: PBMCs or T cells enriched from blood (not recorded which). All receptors derive from a woman in her thirties or forties who had been exposed to COVID-19.

The chain links TRBV19 to TRBJ1-5; TRBD1 agrees at 8 bases. The germline V gene has CDR1 LNHDA and CDR2 SQIVND (reference sequence). The junction had 6 bases not matched to a gene; V was cut back by 4 bases and J by 4 bases. CDR3 length: 15 residues. CDR3 loop: CASSSGQGPNQPQHF. In DNA form, the CDR3 reads TGTGCCAGTAGTAGCGGACAGGGTCCAAATCAGCCCCAGCATTTT.

The DNA for the CDR3 is TGCGCCAGCAGCCTCCGTGGAGTGTTGGAATGGTACGAGCAGTACTTC. Amino acid sequence: CASSLRGVLEWYEQYF. This chain joins TRBV5-1 and TRBJ2-7; D not certain. Germline CDR1 SGHRS, CDR2 YFSETQ. This CDR3 comprises 16 residues. Trimming took off 4 bases at V and 4 bases at J, with 21 bases between the two ends.

In this sample, this clone turned up once. This chain links TRBV7-2 with TRBJ1-2; D call uncertain. Trimming took off 5 bases at V and 8 bases at J, with 15 bases between the two ends. Germline CDR1 reads SGHTA; CDR2 reads FQGNSA. This CDR3 comprises 13 residues. DNA for the CDR3: TGTGCCAGCAGCACTACCCCTGTGAAAGGCTACACCTTC. Translating gives CASSTTPVKGYTF.

The rearrangement joins TRBV7-2 to TRBJ2-1; D remains ambiguous. The V gene lost 0 bases and the J gene lost 10 bases, with 13 bases spanning the gap. Germline-derived CDR1 and CDR2 are SGHTA and FQGNSA. This CDR3 contains 14 residues. The DNA for the CDR3 is TGTGCCAGCAGCTTAGCAGGAATAGCACAAGAGCAGTTCTTC. This translates into CASSLAGIAQEQFF.

The chain is built from TRBV13 and TRBJ1-4, with D perhaps TRBD1 (5 bases). The length of the CDR3 is 12 residues. Trimming pared 5 bases from V and 10 bases from J, leaving 11 bases between. The germline V gene encodes CDR1 PRHDT and CDR2 FYEKMQ (reference sequence). CDR3 sequence reads: CASSPRGGKLFF. The CDR3 region has the DNA TGTGCCAGCAGCCCCCGGGGGGGAAAACTGTTTTTT.

The chain is built from TRBV7-2 and TRBJ1-1; 7 bases match TRBD1. Germline V lookup: CDR1 SGHTA, CDR2 FQGNSA. Losses at the gene ends were 3 bases for V and 0 bases for J; bases not matched to a gene: 13. The CDR3 has 18 residues. DNA for the CDR3: TGTGCCAGCAGCTTCCGCCCGACAGGGATTGGGGTGAACACTGAAGCTTTCTTT. Translated: CASSFRPTGIGVNTEAFF.

The V call is TRBV19, the J call TRBJ1-4; tentative D call: TRBD1 (5 bases). Per germline, CDR1 LNHDA and CDR2 SQIVND (reference sequence). V lost 3 bases to trimming and J lost 5 bases, with 13 bases between them. The CDR3 length is 15 residues. This CDR3 reads CASSIRVWTNEKLFF. CDR3 DNA sequence: TGTGCCAGTAGTATCAGGGTGTGGACAAATGAAAAACTGTTTTTT.

The chain has TRBV19 and TRBJ2-7; D may be TRBD1 (5 bases). The germline V gene encodes CDR1 LNHDA and CDR2 SQIVND (reference sequence). Between the trimmed V and J ends, which lost 5 bases and 5 bases, there was a span of 16 bases. The CDR3 is made up of 14 amino acids. CDR3: CASSLPGRLHEQYF. The CDR3 DNA is TGTGCCAGTAGTTTGCCAGGGCGGTTGCACGAGCAGTACTTC.

This rearrangement joins TRBV7-8 to TRBJ1-5, with TRBD1 as a possible D gene (6 bases). CDR1 and CDR2 (germline): SGHVS, FQNEAQ. The CDR3 has 16 amino acids. V was clipped by 3 bases and J by 7 bases, with 19 bases between them. DNA of the CDR3: TGTGCCAGCAGCTTTAGGCCGGGGGGCAAGGACCAGCCCCAGCATTTT. This encodes CASSFRPGGKDQPQHF. The full variable domain, its missing parts supplied by reference TRBV7-8 and TRBJ1-5, is GAGVSQSPRYKVAKRGQDVALRCDPISGHVSLFWYQQALGQGPEFLTYFQNEAQLDKSGLPSDRFFAERPEGSVSTLKIQRTQQEDSAVYLCASSFRPGGKDQPQHFGDGTRLSIL.

The rearrangement links TRBV12-5 to TRBJ2-5, with a tentative D call TRBD1 (5 bases). CDR1 is LGHNT, CDR2 FRNRAP, per germline. The CDR3 has 12 residues. Trimming shortened V by 5 bases and J by 5 bases, and 9 bases separated the two germline ends. The CDR3 DNA reads TGTGCTAGTGGTCCATCAGGGGAGACCCAGTACTTC. It codes for CASGPSGETQYF.

This rearrangement joins TRBV29-1 to TRBJ2-3; 8 bases align to TRBD2. J lost 0 bases, V lost 4 bases, and 15 bases had no gene match. This CDR3 is 18 amino acids long. Per the germline V gene, CDR1 is SQVTM and CDR2 is ANQGSEA. The CDR3 reads CSVVSGGLVAGSTDTQYF. CDR3 DNA sequence: TGCAGCGTTGTGTCCGGTGGTTTAGTAGCGGGGAGCACAGATACGCAGTATTTT.

This chain links TRBV5-1 with TRBJ1-4; D possibly corresponds to TRBD1 (5 bases). CDR1 and CDR2 from the germline V gene are SGHRS and YFSETQ. The V gene lost 1 base and the J gene lost 0 bases, with 10 bases spanning the gap. CDR3 length: 16 residues. CDR3 sequence reads: CASSLTGGPTNEKLFF. The DNA for the CDR3 is TGCGCCAGCAGCTTGACAGGCGGTCCAACTAATGAAAAACTGTTTTTT.

The chain joins TRBV5-1 to TRBJ2-1; weak D call: TRBD1 (6 bases). The CDR3 consists of 14 residues. The V gene's germline CDR1 is SGHRS and CDR2 YFSETQ. The ends were cut back, 1 base at V and 9 bases at J, with 14 bases in the middle. As DNA, the CDR3 is TGCGCCAGCAGCTTGACACAGGGAAAGGGTGAGCAGTTCTTC. Its protein is CASSLTQGKGEQFF. Full variable domain (remainder filled in from reference TRBV5-1 and TRBJ2-1): KAGVTQTPRYLIKTRGQQVTLSCSPISGHRSVSWYQQTPGQGLQFLFEYFSETQRNKGNFPGRFSGRQFSNSRSEMNVSTLELGDSALYLCASSLTQGKGEQFFGPGTRLTVL.